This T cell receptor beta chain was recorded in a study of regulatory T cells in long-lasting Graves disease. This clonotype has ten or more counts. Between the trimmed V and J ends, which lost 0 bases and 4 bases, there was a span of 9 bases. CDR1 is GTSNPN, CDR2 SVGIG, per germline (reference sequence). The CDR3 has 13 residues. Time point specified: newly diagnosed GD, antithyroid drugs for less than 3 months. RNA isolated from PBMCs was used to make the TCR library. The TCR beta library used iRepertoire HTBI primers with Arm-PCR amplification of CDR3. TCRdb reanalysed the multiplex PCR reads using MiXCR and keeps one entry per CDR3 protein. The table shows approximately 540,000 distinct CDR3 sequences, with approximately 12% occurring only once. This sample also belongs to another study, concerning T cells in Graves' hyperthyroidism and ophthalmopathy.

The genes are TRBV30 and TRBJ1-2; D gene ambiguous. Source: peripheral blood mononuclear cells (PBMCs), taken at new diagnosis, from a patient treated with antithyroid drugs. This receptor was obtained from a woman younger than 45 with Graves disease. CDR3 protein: CAWSVKHVYGYTF. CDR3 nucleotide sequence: TGTGCCTGGAGTGTAAAACACGTCTATGGCTACACCTTC.